This T cell receptor (beta chain) was sequenced during a study of T cells in Graves' hyperthyroidism and ophthalmopathy. The CDR3 length is 15 residues. V trimming: 2 bases; J trimming: 3 bases; junction bases outside the gene matches: 4. Per the germline V gene, CDR1 is MNHEY and CDR2 is SVGAGI. The hyperthyroidism was newly diagnosed and had lasted under 2 months; the patients were aged 18 to 65. Researchers barred patients who had uncontrolled infection, other autoimmune disease, pregnancy or lactation. PBMCs were derived from about 9.1 ml fresh peripheral blood. Amplified TCR beta CDR3 regions derived from RNA transcripts. The primer set for the first-round RT-PCR of the TCR CDR3 was HTBI. TCRdb analysed the multiplex PCR reads with MiXCR anew, one entry per CDR3 protein. This sample has under 350,000 distinct CDR3 sequences, with 12% to 15% found just once. This clonotype was found many times.

The sequencing sample was made of blood. V gene TRBV6-5 combines with J gene TRBJ1-1, with 9 bases identical to TRBD1. The source of this sequence is a woman aged 40 to 55 with Graves' hyperthyroidism. CDR3 sequence (DNA): TGTGCCAGCAGTTACCTAGGACAGGGGTACACTGAAGCTTTCTTT. It yields the protein CASSYLGQGYTEAFF.